The T cell receptor (beta chain) under discussion was sequenced for a study of shared clonotypes between healthy human individuals. It was at deep level that the assay was run. The data were produced by immunoSEQ multiplex PCR, yet TCRdb's version contains in-frame clones alone and is incomplete. Of millions of clones in the sample, approximately 93% were seen once. Per the germline V gene, CDR1 is SGHRS and CDR2 is YFSETQ. V lost 4 bases and J lost 1, with 8 bases in between. The CDR3 sequence is 14 residues long. Notes on this clone: The same CDR3 also results from other DNA sequences found in this sample.

Sequencing used naive CD4+ T cells from PBMCs. Noted subset: CD45RA+ positively selected. The origin of this receptor is a man aged 18 to 30 in good health. Some clones in this sample may be carry-over from other donors' samples. This chain uses TRBV5-1 with TRBJ2-2, with D possibly matching TRBD2 (5 bases). The CDR3 region is CASSPAGNTGELFF. The CDR3 region has the DNA TGCGCCAGCAGCCCGGCGGGGAACACCGGGGAGCTGTTTTTT.